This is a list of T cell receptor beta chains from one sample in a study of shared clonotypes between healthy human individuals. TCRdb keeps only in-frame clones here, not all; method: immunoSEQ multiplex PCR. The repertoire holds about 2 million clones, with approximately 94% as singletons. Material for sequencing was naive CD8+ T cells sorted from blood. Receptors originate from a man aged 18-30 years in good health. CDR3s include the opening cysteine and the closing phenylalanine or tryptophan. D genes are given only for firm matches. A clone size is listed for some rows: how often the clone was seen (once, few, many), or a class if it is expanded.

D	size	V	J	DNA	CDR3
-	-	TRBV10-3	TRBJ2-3	TGTGCCATCTCGGGACTCGGACGTACAGATACGCAGTATTTT	CAISGLGRTDTQYF
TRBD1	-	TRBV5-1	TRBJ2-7	TGCGCCAGCAGCCTGGGACAGGGCAACGAGCAGTACTTC	CASSLGQGNEQYF
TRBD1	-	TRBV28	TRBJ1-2	TGTGCCAGCAGTTTCGAGGGACAGGGGTATGGCTACACCTTC	CASSFEGQGYGYTF
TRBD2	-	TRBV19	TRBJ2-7	TGTGCCAGTAGTAGGACTAGCGGGAGGACGGGGGAGCAGTACTTC	CASSRTSGRTGEQYF
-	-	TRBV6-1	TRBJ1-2	TGTGCCAGCAGTGAAGAGTGGGGGGCCCATGGCTACACCTTC	CASSEEWGAHGYTF
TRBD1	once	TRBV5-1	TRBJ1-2	TGCGCCAGCAGTCTACCGGGACAGGGGGATGGCTACACCTTC	CASSLPGQGDGYTF
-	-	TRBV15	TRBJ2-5	TGTGCCACCAGCAGCTCCAGACAAGAGACCCAGTACTTC	CATSSSRQETQYF
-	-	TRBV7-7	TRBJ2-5	TGTGCTAGCAGCTTAGGGAGGGACAGCCAAGAGACCCAGTACTTC	CASSLGRDSQETQYF
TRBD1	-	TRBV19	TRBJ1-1	TGTGCCAGTAGTCCCCCGACAGGGGAGGTCACTGAAGCTTTCTTT	CASSPPTGEVTEAFF
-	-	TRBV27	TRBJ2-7	TGTGCCAGCAGTTTTCGGGGCCCTATCTACGAGCAGTACTTC	CASSFRGPIYEQYF
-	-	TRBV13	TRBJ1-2	TGTGCCAGCAGCTCAAACACAGAAGCTAACTATGGCTACACCTTC	CASSSNTEANYGYTF
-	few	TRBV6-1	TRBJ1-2	TGTGCCAGCAGTGAGTGGGGGGAAGGCTACACCTTC	CASSEWGEGYTF
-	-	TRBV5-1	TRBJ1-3	TGCGCCAGCAGCTTGGATGGTAACGGGGACGGAAACACCATATATTTT	CASSLDGNGDGNTIYF
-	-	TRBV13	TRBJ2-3	TGTGCCAGCAGCCAAGTAGGGGACTCCAGCTTTAAAAAAGATACGCAGTATTTT	CASSQVGDSSFKKDTQYF
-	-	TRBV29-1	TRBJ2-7	TGCAGCGTTGAACTCGAGGCCTACGAGCAGTACTTC	CSVELEAYEQYF
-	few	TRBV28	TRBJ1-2	TGTGCCAGCAGCGGGGGTGGCTACACCTTC	CASSGGGYTF
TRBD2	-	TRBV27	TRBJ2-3	TGTGCCAGCAGAAAACTCCCGGGACTAGCGGGGGATACGCAGTATTTT	CASRKLPGLAGDTQYF
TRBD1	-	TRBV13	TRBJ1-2	TGTGCCAGCAGCGTAGGGGACAGGGACTATGATGGCTACACCTTC	CASSVGDRDYDGYTF
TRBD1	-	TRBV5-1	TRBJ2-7	TGCGCCAGCAGCCTCGGGACAGCTGCCTACGAGCAGTACTTC	CASSLGTAAYEQYF
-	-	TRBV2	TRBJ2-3	TGTGCCAGCAGTGAGTGGGCTAGCCGAGGAGATACGCAGTATTTT	CASSEWASRGDTQYF
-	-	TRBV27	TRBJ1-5	TGTGCCAGCAGTTTCACGGGGAGCAATCAGCCCCAGCATTTT	CASSFTGSNQPQHF
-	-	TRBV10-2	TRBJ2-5	TGCGCCAGCAGTTTTGCATCACAGGGATGGTTCGAGACCCAGTACTTC	CASSFASQGWFETQYF
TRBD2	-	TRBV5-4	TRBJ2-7	TGTGCCAGCAGCTACGGACTAGCGGGATCCTACGAGCAGTACTTC	CASSYGLAGSYEQYF
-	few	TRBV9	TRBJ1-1	TGTGCCAGCAGCGTGATGAACACTGAAGCTTTCTTT	CASSVMNTEAFF
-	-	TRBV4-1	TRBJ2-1	TGCGCCAGTCAGCAGGAGGGTCCCAATGAGCAGTTCTTC	CASQQEGPNEQFF
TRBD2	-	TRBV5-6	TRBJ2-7	TGTGCCAGCAGCTTGGCAGCGGGGGGGCAGTACGAGCAGTACTTC	CASSLAAGGQYEQYF
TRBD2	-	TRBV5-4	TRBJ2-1	TGTGCCAGCAGCTTGGTGGCTAGCGGGGCTAATGAGCAGTTCTTC	CASSLVASGANEQFF
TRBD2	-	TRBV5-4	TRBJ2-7	TGTGCCGTTGGACTAGCGGGAGGGAACTACGAGCAGTACTTC	CAVGLAGGNYEQYF
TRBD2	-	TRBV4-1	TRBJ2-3	TGCGCCAGCAGCCAAAGCGGGGCGACAGATACGCAGTATTTT	CASSQSGATDTQYF
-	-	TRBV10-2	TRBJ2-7	TGCGCCAGCAGTGACTGGGGAACCTACGAGCAGTACTTC	CASSDWGTYEQYF
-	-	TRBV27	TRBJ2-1	TGTGCCAGCAGGACGGACAGACTCTACAATGAGCAGTTCTTC	CASRTDRLYNEQFF
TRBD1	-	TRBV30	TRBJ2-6	TGTGCCTGGAGGAGATCCTTACAGGGGTCGAGAACTGGGGCCAACGTCCTGACTTTC	CAWRRSLQGSRTGANVLTF
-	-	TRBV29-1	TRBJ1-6	TGCAGCGTCCTTGAGGGGGGAACTGGTGCACCCCTCCACTTT	CSVLEGGTGAPLHF
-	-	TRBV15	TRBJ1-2	TGTGCCACCAGCAGAGCCCGGGACGGATTCTATGGCTACACCTTC	CATSRARDGFYGYTF
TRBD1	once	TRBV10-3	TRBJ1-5	TGTGCCATCGCCGCCGGGACAGGGCAGGATCAGCCCCAGCATTTT	CAIAAGTGQDQPQHF
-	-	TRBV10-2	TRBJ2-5	TGCGCCAGCAGTGAGCAGGGCGGGGAGACCCAGTACTTC	CASSEQGGETQYF
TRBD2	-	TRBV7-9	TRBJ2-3	TGTGCCAGCAGTCCTAATATAGCGGGAGGCTTCACAGATACGCAGTATTTT	CASSPNIAGGFTDTQYF
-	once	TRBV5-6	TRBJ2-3	TGTGCCAGCATGGCGACTCAGAGCACAGATACGCAGTATTTT	CASMATQSTDTQYF
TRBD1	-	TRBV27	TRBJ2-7	TGTGCCAGCAGCGTTACAGGGGCGGGCTACGAGCAGTACTTC	CASSVTGAGYEQYF
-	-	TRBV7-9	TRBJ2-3	TGTGCCAGCAGGGTCGGGGGCGAGACAGATACGCAGTATTTT	CASRVGGETDTQYF
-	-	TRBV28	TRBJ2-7	TGTGCCTGTTGCTCCGGAGCCTACGAGCAGTACTTC	CACCSGAYEQYF